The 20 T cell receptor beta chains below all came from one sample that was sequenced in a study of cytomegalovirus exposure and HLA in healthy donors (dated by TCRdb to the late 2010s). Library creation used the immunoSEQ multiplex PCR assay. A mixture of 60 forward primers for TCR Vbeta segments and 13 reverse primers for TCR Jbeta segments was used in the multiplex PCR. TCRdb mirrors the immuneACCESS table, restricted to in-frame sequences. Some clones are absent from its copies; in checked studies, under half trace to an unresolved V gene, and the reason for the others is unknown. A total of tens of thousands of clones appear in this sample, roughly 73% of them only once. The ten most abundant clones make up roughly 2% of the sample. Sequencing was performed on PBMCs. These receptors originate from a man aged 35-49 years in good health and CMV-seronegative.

In DNA, the CDR3 is TGTGCCAGCAGTTTGTCAGGGGGCATAGGTCTCCACTTT. Its translation is CASSLSGGIGLHF. The gene calls are TRBV28 and TRBJ1-6, with TRBD1 identical over 8 bases. The germline V gene encodes CDR1 MDHEN and CDR2 SYDVKM. V lost 3 bases, J lost 16 bases, and 8 bases stayed unmatched. The CDR3 sequence is 13 residues long.

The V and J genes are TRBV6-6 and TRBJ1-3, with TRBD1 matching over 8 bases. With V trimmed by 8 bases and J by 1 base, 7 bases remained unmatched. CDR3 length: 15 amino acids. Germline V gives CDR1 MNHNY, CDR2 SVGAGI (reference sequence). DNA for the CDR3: TGTGCCAGCTCAACAGGGGGTTTTTCTGGAAACACCATATATTTT. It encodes CASSTGGFSGNTIYF.

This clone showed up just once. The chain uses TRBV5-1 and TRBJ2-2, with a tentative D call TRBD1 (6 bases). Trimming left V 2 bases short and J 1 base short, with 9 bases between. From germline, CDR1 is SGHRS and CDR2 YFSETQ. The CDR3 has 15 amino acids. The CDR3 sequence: CASSFWTVNTGELFF. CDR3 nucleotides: TGCGCCAGCAGCTTCTGGACAGTGAACACCGGGGAGCTGTTTTTT.

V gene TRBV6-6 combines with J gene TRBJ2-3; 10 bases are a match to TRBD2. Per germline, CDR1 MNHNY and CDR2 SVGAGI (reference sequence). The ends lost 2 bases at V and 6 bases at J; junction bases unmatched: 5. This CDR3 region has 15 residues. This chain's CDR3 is CASSYGSSGGDTQYF. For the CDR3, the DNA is TGTGCCAGCAGTTACGGGAGTAGCGGGGGGGATACGCAGTATTTT.

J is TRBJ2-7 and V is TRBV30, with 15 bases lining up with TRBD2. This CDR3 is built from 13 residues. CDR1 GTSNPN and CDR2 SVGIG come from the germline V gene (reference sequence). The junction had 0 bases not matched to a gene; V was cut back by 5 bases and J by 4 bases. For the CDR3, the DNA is TGTGCCTGGGGACTAGCGGGAGGGTACGAGCAGTACTTC. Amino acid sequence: CAWGLAGGYEQYF. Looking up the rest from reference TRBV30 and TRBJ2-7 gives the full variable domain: SQTIHQWPATLVQPVGSPLSLECTVEGTSNPNLYWYRQAAGRGLQLLFYSVGIGQISSEVPQNLSASRPQDRQFILSSKKLLLSDSGFYLCAWGLAGGYEQYFGPGTRLTVT.

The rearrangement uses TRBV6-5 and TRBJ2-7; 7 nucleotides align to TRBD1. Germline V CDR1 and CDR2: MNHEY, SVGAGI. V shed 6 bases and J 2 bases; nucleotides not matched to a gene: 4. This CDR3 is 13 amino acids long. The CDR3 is CASRGDRAYEQYF. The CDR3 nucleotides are TGTGCCAGCAGGGGAGACAGGGCCTACGAGCAGTACTTC.

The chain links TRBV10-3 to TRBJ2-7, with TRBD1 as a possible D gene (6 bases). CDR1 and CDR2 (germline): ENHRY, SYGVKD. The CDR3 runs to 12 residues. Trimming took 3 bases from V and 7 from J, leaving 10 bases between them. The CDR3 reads CAISEQGREQYF. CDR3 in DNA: TGTGCCATCAGTGAACAGGGACGGGAGCAGTACTTC.

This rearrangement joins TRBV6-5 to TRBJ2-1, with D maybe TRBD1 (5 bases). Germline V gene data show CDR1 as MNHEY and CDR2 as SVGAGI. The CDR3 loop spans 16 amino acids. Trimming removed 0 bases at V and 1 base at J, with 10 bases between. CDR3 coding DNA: TGTGCCAGCAGTTACTCGCCGCAGGGATCCTACAATGAGCAGTTCTTC. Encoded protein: CASSYSPQGSYNEQFF.

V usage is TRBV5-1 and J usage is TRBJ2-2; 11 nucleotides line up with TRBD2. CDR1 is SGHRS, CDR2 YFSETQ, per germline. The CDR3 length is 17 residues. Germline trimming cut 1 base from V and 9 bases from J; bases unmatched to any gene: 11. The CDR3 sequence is CASSLNTLTSGNRELFF. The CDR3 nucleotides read TGCGCCAGCAGCTTGAATACCCTGACTAGCGGGAACAGGGAGCTGTTTTTT.

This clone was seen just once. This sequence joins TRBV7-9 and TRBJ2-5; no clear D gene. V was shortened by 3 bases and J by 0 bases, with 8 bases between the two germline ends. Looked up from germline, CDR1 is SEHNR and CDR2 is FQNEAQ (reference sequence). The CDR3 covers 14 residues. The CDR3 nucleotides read TGTGCCAGCAGCTTTCTCTCCTACCAAGAGACCCAGTACTTC. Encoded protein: CASSFLSYQETQYF.

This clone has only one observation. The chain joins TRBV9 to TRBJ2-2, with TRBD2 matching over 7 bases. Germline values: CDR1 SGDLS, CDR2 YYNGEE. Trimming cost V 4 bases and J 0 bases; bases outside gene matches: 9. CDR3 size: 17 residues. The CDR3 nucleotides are TGTGCCAGCAGCATCAGAGGGGAGGGATCGAACACCGGGGAGCTGTTTTTT. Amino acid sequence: CASSIRGEGSNTGELFF.

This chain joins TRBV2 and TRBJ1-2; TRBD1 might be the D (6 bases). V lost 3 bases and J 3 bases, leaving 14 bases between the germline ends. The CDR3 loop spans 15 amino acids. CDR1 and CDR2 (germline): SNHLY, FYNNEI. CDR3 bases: TGTGCCAGCAGTGATCGTAGGGAGGGGGACTATGGCTACACCTTC. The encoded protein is CASSDRREGDYGYTF.

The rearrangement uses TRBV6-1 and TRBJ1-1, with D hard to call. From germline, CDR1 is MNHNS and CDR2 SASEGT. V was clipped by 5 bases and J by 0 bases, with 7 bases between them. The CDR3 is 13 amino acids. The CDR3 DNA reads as TGTGCCAGCAGTTTGCAGATGAACACTGAAGCTTTCTTT. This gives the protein CASSLQMNTEAFF.

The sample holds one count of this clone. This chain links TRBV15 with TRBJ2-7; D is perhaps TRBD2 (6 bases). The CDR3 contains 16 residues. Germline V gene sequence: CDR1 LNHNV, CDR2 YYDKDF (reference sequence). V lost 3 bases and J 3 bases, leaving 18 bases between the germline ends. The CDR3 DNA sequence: TGTGCCACCAGCAGTGGAGGGGCAGGGAAGGGCTACGAGCAGTACTTC. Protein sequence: CATSSGGAGKGYEQYF.

The CDR3 nucleotides read TGTGCCAGCAGTTGGGGGGGGACTAGCGGAGTTCATGAGCAGTTCTTC. Amino acids: CASSWGGTSGVHEQFF. The J gene is TRBJ2-1, the V gene TRBV5-8, with 11 bases that match TRBD2. Germline V gene sequence: CDR1 SGHTS, CDR2 YDEGEE. With V trimmed by 5 bases and J by 8 bases, 12 bases remained unmatched. This CDR3 is 16 amino acids long.

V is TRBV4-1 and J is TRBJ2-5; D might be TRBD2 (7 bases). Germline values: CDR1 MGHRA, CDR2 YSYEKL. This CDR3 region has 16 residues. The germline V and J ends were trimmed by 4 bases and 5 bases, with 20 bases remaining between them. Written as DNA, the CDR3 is TGCGCCAGCAGCCGCGATTCGGGGGGCCAGGGTGAGACCCAGTACTTC. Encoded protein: CASSRDSGGQGETQYF.

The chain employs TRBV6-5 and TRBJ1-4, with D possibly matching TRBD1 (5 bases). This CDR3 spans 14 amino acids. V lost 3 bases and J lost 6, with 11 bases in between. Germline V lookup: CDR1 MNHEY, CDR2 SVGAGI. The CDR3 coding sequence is TGTGCCAGCAGTTATCGGGGAGGGGATGAAAAACTGTTTTTT. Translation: CASSYRGGDEKLFF.

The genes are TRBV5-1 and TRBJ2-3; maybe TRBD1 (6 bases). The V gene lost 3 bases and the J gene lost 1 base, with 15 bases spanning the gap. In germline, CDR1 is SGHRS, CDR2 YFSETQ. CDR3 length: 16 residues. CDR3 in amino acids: CASSSGSGDGTDTQYF. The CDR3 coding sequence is TGCGCCAGCAGCTCCGGATCAGGGGATGGCACAGATACGCAGTATTTT.

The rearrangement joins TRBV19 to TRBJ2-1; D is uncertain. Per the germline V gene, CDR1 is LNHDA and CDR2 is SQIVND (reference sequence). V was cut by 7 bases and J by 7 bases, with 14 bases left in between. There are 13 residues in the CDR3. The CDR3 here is CASTQSQRNEQFF. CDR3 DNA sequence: TGTGCCAGTACACAGAGTCAGAGAAATGAGCAGTTCTTC. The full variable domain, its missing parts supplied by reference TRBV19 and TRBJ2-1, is DGGITQSPKYLFRKEGQNVTLSCEQNLNHDAMYWYRQDPGQGLRLIYYSQIVNDFQKGDIAEGYSVSREKKESFPLTVTSAQKNPTAFYLCASTQSQRNEQFFGPGTRLTVL.

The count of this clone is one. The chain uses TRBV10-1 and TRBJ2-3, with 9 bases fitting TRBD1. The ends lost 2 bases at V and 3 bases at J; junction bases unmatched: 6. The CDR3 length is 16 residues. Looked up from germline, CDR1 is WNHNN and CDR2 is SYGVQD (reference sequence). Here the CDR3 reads CASSENTGTGTDTQYF. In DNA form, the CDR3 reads TGCGCCAGCAGTGAGAATACCGGGACAGGGACAGATACGCAGTATTTT.